The subject of this entry is one T cell receptor beta chain. These data belong to a study of blood T cell repertoires in COVID-19. TCRdb keeps only in-frame clones here, not all; method: immunoSEQ multiplex PCR. The table lists hundreds of thousands of clones, 75% to 90% of them singletons. Which cohort a participant joined came from the clinical history participants gave. The length of the CDR3 is 17 residues. Trimming removed 3 bases at V and 0 bases at J, with 15 bases between. Germline-derived CDR1 and CDR2 are LNHDA and SQIVND (reference sequence). The sequence derives from a man aged 25-40 years who had recovered from COVID-19. Specimen: PBMCs or T cells enriched from blood (not recorded which). V gene TRBV19 combines with J gene TRBJ2-1; a possible D gene is TRBD1 (6 bases). Here the CDR3 reads CASSILGTSLSYNEQFF. CDR3 nucleotides: TGTGCCAGTAGTATTCTCGGGACATCCCTCTCCTACAATGAGCAGTTCTTC.